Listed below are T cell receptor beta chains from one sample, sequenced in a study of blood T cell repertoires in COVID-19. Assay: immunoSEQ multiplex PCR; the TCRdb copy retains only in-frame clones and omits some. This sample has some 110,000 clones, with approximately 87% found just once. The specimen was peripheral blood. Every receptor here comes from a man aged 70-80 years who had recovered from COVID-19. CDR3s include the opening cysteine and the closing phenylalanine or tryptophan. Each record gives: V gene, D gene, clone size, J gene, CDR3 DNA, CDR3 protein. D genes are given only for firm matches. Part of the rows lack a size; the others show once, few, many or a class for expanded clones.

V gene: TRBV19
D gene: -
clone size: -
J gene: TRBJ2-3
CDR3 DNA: TGTGCCAGTAGTATGGCTAGGGGAGATACGCAGTATTTT
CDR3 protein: CASSMARGDTQYF

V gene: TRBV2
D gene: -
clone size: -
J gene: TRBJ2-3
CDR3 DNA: TGTGCCAGCAGTGAGAGGGCAGATACGCAGTATTTT
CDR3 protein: CASSERADTQYF

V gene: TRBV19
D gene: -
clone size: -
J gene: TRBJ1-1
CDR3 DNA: TGTGCCAGTAGTATAGTAGGGGCCATGAACACTGAAGCTTTCTTT
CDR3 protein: CASSIVGAMNTEAFF

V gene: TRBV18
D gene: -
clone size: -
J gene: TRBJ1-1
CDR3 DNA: TGTGCCAGCTCACCGGGAGGAGACACTGAAGCTTTCTTT
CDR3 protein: CASSPGGDTEAFF

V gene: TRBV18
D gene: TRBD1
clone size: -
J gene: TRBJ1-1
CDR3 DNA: TGTGCCAGCTCACCAGGGACAGGGAGAGACACTGAAGCTTTCTTT
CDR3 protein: CASSPGTGRDTEAFF

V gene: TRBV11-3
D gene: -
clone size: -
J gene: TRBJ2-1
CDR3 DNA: TGTGCCAGCAGCCCAGGTTCGGGGGCCTACAATGAGCAGTTCTTC
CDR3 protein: CASSPGSGAYNEQFF

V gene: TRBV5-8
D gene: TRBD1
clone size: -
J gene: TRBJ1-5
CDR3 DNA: TGTGCCAGCAGCAGGGACAGATGGCAGCCCCAGCATTTT
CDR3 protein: CASSRDRWQPQHF

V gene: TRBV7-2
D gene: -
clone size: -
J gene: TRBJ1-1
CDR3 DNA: TGTGCCAGCAGCTCCGACACGAACACTGAAGCTTTCTTT
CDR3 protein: CASSSDTNTEAFF

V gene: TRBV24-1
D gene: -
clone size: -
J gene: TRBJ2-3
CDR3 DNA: TGTGCCACCAGTGATTACCCCGGGACAGGGACTAGGACCACGTATTTT
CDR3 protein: CATSDYPGTGTRTTYF

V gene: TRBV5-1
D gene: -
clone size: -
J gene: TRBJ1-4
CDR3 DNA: TGCGCCAGCAGCCACTCCGACGGGGGGGATGAAAAACTGTTTTTT
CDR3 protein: CASSHSDGGDEKLFF

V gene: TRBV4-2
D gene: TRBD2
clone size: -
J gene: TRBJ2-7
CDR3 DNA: TGTGCCAGCAGCCAAGGTCGAGGGAGGGCCTCCTACGAGCAGTACTTC
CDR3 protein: CASSQGRGRASYEQYF

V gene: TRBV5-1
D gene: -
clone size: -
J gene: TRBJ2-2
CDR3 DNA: TGCGCCAGCAGCTGGTTGGAGTCCGGGGAGCTGTTTTTT
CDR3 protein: CASSWLESGELFF

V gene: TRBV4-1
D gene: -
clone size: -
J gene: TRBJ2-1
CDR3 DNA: TGCGCCAGCAGCCGAAGGGTGGTCCCAGGGGACAATGAGCAGTTCTTC
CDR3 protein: CASSRRVVPGDNEQFF

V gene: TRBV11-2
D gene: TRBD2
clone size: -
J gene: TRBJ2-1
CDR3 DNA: TGTGCCAGCAGCTCAATTCCGGGGGGGCCCTACAATGAGCAGTTCTTC
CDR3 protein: CASSSIPGGPYNEQFF

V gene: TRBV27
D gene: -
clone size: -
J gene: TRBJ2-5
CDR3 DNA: TGTGCCAGCAGGAATCAAGGGGGGGGCGGAGAGACCCAGTACTTC
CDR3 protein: CASRNQGGGGETQYF

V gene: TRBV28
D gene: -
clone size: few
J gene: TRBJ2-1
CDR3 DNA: TGTGCCAGCACGGGTGCCGGAACACCCGAGTCTTACAATGAGCAGTTCTTC
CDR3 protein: CASTGAGTPESYNEQFF